The entry that follows covers one T cell receptor (beta chain) sequence. V shed 2 bases and J 7 bases; nucleotides not matched to a gene: 6. CDR3 size: 15 residues. Germline-derived CDR1 and CDR2 are MGHRA and YSYEKL. These data originate in a study of cytomegalovirus exposure and HLA in healthy donors. In the PCR, 60 Vbeta and 13 Jbeta primers were used. Sequencing was performed with immunoSEQ multiplex PCR; in TCRdb, only in-frame clones are kept and a portion is missing. This sample has roughly 130,000 clones, with 80% found just once. The sample consisted of PBMCs. The sequence was obtained from a male donor in good health and CMV-seronegative. This chain links TRBV4-1 with TRBJ2-1; 9 bases fit TRBD2. The chain's CDR3 is CASSQLAGVGNEQFF. The CDR3 bases are TGCGCCAGCAGCCAATTAGCGGGAGTGGGTAATGAGCAGTTCTTC.